What follows is one TCR beta chain and its context. Its antigen is still unknown. Base qualities are not at hand, and no much larger clone is one base apart. The data were taken from a study of cytomegalovirus exposure and HLA in healthy donors (dated by TCRdb to about 2017). Background on the whole study: An earlier analysis of roughly 610 of the donors reported roughly 300 Gb of sequence data and 95 million to 120 million unique TCR beta sequences obtained from around 180 million T cells. About 280 gigabases of sequencing data and approximately 91 million unique TCR sequences made up an early release that covered fewer than 650 HLA-typed donors. Among the roughly 380 genotyped donors, 75% to 90% belonged to the genetic ancestry cluster associated with self-reported Caucasian donors. The study was designed to test whether signatures of past pathogen exposure could be identified by cataloging public T cell receptors. Using immunosequencing, the study profiled T cell repertoires from some 670 subjects and related those repertoires to cytomegalovirus serostatus. Along with the approximately 650-subject first cohort, a separate validation cohort of 120 different subjects was used. High-throughput TCR immunosequencing, statistical association of individual TCRs with disease status, and machine learning were combined to predict cytomegalovirus infection status. To study patterns of TCR occurrence, a later analysis re-analyzed previously published TCR beta repertoires from 650 to 750 donors and added high-resolution HLA genotyping. Rather than using new phenotypic data, the later analysis identified candidate immune exposures from TCR beta sequences and from how often those sequences occurred across donors. An earlier analysis of 450 to 750 of the donors used high-throughput TCR beta sequencing to judge whether each TCR beta V gene segment behaved as functional or pseudogenic. Donor age, sex, ethnicity and CMV serostatus were compiled alongside the repertoire data. A later genetic analysis used genome-wide SNP genotypes for 398 of the 666 donors, treating that subset as a discovery cohort. Every repertoire in the discovery cohort had been generated on one and the same sequencing platform. HLA typing included class I and class II loci at four-digit resolution. The number of donors typed differed by locus, with roughly 620-640 for A, B, C, DRB1 and DQB1, roughly 520 for DQA1, approximately 580 for DPA1, and under 490 for DPB1. Several DR-DQ haplotypes were treated as single units for association and clustering because of strong linkage in the cohort. Across 300 to 500 genotyped donors of the cohort, an average of about 240,000 unique TCR beta nucleotide sequences per donor were sequenced, and 15% to 20% of those sequences were non-productive. Study-wide conclusions, independent of this receptor: According to a later analysis, parvovirus B19, influenza, CMV and Epstein-Barr virus appeared linked to several top co-occurrence clusters. In this cohort, only TCR beta chains were sequenced, and detectable features were limited by the absence of alpha or paired-chain data. A cluster of highly shared sequence variants was judged likely to represent a technical artifact of the sequencing pipeline. According to a later analysis, most CMV-associated TCR beta chains appeared to be HLA-restricted, and the HLA associations seemed to be driven largely by CMV exposure. Because HLA typing was missing for some donors at each locus, association tests included only the typed subset. CMV serostatus was the only immune exposure information available for the cohort. When HLA alleles, especially DR and DQ, strongly co-occurred, TCR associations were difficult to assign to individual alleles. A later analysis found that HLA-associated TCR beta chains were more clonally expanded and had lower generation probabilities than equally common non-associated chains. A few of the identified cytomegalovirus-associated TCR beta chains were confirmed in vitro to be specific for cytomegalovirus antigens. Broadly in line with IMGT annotations, most TCR beta V segments showed up in productive rearrangements about 87% or about 30% of the time in an earlier analysis of a few hundred of the donors. Because counts were too low, seventeen rarely observed V segments, including chromosome 9 orphons, were excluded from the earlier analysis of under 650 of the donors. V-gene and J-gene trimming of TCR beta chains was associated with a missense DCLRE1C variant in a later genetic analysis, and the association was replicated in an independent cohort. A later analysis found that TCR association rates varied across HLA loci, with DRB1 alleles showing the most associated TCRs and HLA-C alleles the fewest. The presence/absence analyses assumed that sequencing depth was roughly uniform across donors, and that assumption may not be true. According to the authors, the approach could potentially be generalized to other disease states and immunological phenotypes. Correlated functional status among segregating V segments might be attributable to linkage disequilibrium, but an unknown experimental factor could not be ruled out. Most TCR sequences were observed very rarely across donors, whereas some public TCRs were present in many individuals. The classifier was reported to diagnose cytomegalovirus status with high specificity and sensitivity in both the original and validation cohorts. In the study, 150 to 200 TCR beta chains were listed as associated with cytomegalovirus. A later analysis associated about 16,000 TCR beta sequences with specific HLA alleles at a false discovery rate of 0.05. Compared with the approximately 670-donor mean, donors in an Asian-associated ancestry cluster had fewer N-insertions in productive TCRs, according to a later genetic analysis. Because the 87-base-pair reads could not distinguish some IMGT-functional V segments, including TRBV6-2 and TRBV6-3, those segments were excluded. A further reported finding was that TCR beta sequences accurately predicted the HLA-A and HLA-B alleles for most subjects in the first cohort.

In total, 630 or so healthy bone marrow donors made up the cohort. All cohort members were sampled while nominally healthy, although unrecorded immune exposures were likely present. The donor was CMV seronegative and was included in the group of hundreds of seronegative cohort members. A peripheral blood sample was collected from each donor, and TCR beta sequencing was performed on peripheral blood mononuclear cells. Genomic DNA extraction from the blood cell samples was performed with the Qiagen DNeasy Blood Extraction Kit. The library was obtained by the immunoSEQ multiplex PCR assay. A mixture of 60 forward primers for TCR Vbeta segments and 13 reverse primers for TCR Jbeta segments was used in the multiplex PCR. The CDR3 region of rearranged TCR beta genes was amplified from genomic DNA with a multiplex PCR assay. The amplified TCR beta libraries were sequenced on the Illumina HiSeq System as 87-base-pair reads. The study's own analysis went as follows. A later analysis tallied 75 million to 95 million unique TCR beta chains across the 600 to 700 repertoires, and around 12 million of those chains were shared by two or more donors. A nearest-neighbor algorithm error-corrected the raw reads and collapsed the reads into unique sequences, merging closely related sequences to remove PCR and sequencing errors. CDR3 sequences were aligned to IMGT reference sequences to assign V, D and J gene segments. Each retained sequence needed at least a six-nucleotide match to both a V gene segment and a J gene segment. Rearrangements were called productive when the CDR3 lacked stop codons and stayed in frame with V and J; all others were non-productive. CDR3 was defined by IMGT convention, running from the second conserved V-encoded cysteine to the conserved J-encoded phenylalanine. The earlier analysis of about 610 of the donors excluded sequences that lacked an unambiguous match to a single V gene segment. An earlier analysis of a few hundred of the donors called V segments functional above 56.7% productive rearrangements and segregating when the between-donor standard deviation exceeded 5%. A statistical classification framework was built for diagnosing cytomegalovirus status from the catalog of TCR beta chain sequences. In a later analysis, V and J genes were assigned by comparing TCR nucleotide sequences against IMGT/GENE-DB human TR gene sequences. In a later analysis, CDR3 sequences and most-parsimonious VDJ recombination scenarios were assigned using the TCRdist pipeline. A later analysis defined each TCR beta chain by its CDR3 amino acid sequence plus V-gene family, and excluded reads lacking a unique V-gene family. A later analysis removed 550 to 700 highly shared, low-generation-probability nucleotide sequences to deal with suspected cross-contamination and a sequencing artifact. In a later analysis, a clonal expansion index for each public chain was calculated from normalized within-repertoire ranks of inferred template counts. A later analysis computed generation probabilities with a VDJ recombination model fitted to out-of-frame rearrangements, and checked the results against IGoR. In a later analysis, hypergeometric tests were used to score TCR-TCR, TCR-HLA and TCR-CMV co-occurrence, with a repertoire-size bias correction applied to TCR pairs. In a later analysis, false discovery rates were estimated by permuting HLA or CMV assignments 20 times. In a later analysis, co-occurring TCRs were grouped using DBSCAN, with TCRdist sequence similarity added in when clustering inside HLA-allele-positive subsets. Co-occurrence clustering excluded repertoires with fewer than 30,000 or more than 120,000 public chains, plus five with anomalous nucleotide sharing. TCRdb's version of the immuneACCESS table is confined to in-frame rearrangements and falls short of the full clone set. An unresolved V gene accounts for under half of the shortfall where checked; the remainder is of unknown origin. V and J calls plus clone size are reproduced from that table; the DNA served to infer D and trimming. A total of about 170,000 clones appear in this sample, approximately 65% of them only once. The ten largest clonotypes hold 2.5% to 3% of the sample.

V lost 2 bases and J lost 1 base; the stretch between them is 10 bases long. There are 15 amino acids in the CDR3, from cysteine to phenylalanine inclusive. This entry keeps only the CDR3 DNA: 45 bases, framed from base 1. Based on the germline V gene, the CDR1 and CDR2 sequences are SGHVS and FQNEAQ. The source is a man in his forties or fifties in good health and CMV-seronegative. The material sequenced was PBMCs. The chain uses TRBV7-8 and TRBJ2-3; a weak D assignment points to TRBD1 (6 bases agree). The DNA sequence is TGTGCCAGCAGCTTAACCTGGACAGGCACAGATACGCAGTATTTT. It codes for CASSLTWTGTDTQYF.